The 23 T cell receptor beta chains presented below share a single source sample, sequenced in a study of beta chain features in type 1 diabetes. Every bit of the isolated RNA underwent reverse transcription, so sequencing read expressed TCRB transcripts. Sequenced by immunoSEQ multiplex PCR; TCRdb stores in-frame clones only, minus some. The top ten clones hold 0.68% of a sample with 130,000 to 150,000 clones, approximately 9.2% of them seen once. Source material: central memory CD4+ T cells from blood. The receptor set was obtained from a man aged 18 to 30 in good health.

This clone came up a few times. The chain employs TRBV6-5 and TRBJ2-1; perhaps TRBD2 as D (5 bases). Deletions cut 6 bases from V and 8 bases from J, with 17 bases between. The CDR3 is 14 residues long. The V gene's germline CDR1 is MNHEY and CDR2 SVGAGI. In DNA, the CDR3 is TGTGCCAGCAGGGACCTTGGGCTGGACTATGAGCAGTTCTTC. Protein product: CASRDLGLDYEQFF.

Details on this clone: Relative to the germline gene, one junction end is altered; a read error may explain this. The rearrangement uses TRBV18 and TRBJ2-6; D is perhaps TRBD2 (6 bases). Per the germline V gene, CDR1 is KGHSH and CDR2 is LQKENI. The CDR3 loop spans 15 amino acids. The CDR3 DNA follows: TGTGCCAGCTCATCCCCTAGCGCTGGGGCCAACGTCCTGATTTTC. Translated, it gives CASSSPSAGANVLIF. Using reference TRBV18 and TRBJ2-6 for the parts outside the CDR3, the full variable domain is NAGVMQNPRHLVRRRGQEARLRCSPMKGHSHVYWYRQLPEEGLKFMVYLQKENIIDESGMPKERFSAEFPKEGPSILRIQQVVRGDSAAYFCASSSPSAGANVLIFGAGSRLTVL.

The chain is built from TRBV30 and TRBJ2-1; 8 nucleotides line up with TRBD2. CDR3 length: 14 amino acids. Germline V gene sequence: CDR1 GTSNPN, CDR2 SVGIG (reference sequence). Germline trimming cut 2 bases from V and 2 bases from J; bases unmatched to any gene: 2. For the CDR3, the DNA is TGTGCCTGGAGTTCGGGGGGGCCCTACAATGAGCAGTTCTTC. Its translation is CAWSSGGPYNEQFF.

The sample holds a few counts of this clone. This chain uses TRBV7-2 with TRBJ2-3; tentatively, D is TRBD2 (6 bases). CDR3 length equals 15 residues. Germline V gene lookup returns CDR1 SGHTA and CDR2 FQGNSA. Trimming removed 5 bases at V and 2 bases at J, with 14 bases between. The DNA of the CDR3 is TGTGCCAGCAGCAGCCAGGGAGGCCACACAGATACGCAGTATTTT. Its translation is CASSSQGGHTDTQYF. The full variable domain, its missing parts supplied by reference TRBV7-2 and TRBJ2-3, is GAGVSQSPSNKVTEKGKDVELRCDPISGHTALYWYRQSLGQGLEFLIYFQGNSAPDKSGLPSDRFSAERTGGSVSTLTIQRTQQEDSAVYLCASSSQGGHTDTQYFGPGTRLTVL.

This clone was counted between two and nine times. The V and J genes are TRBV7-9 and TRBJ1-6; maybe TRBD1 (6 bases). The CDR3 loop spans 15 amino acids. Trimming removed 1 base at V and 6 bases at J, with 10 bases between. The germline V gene has CDR1 SEHNR and CDR2 FQNEAQ (reference sequence). CDR3 DNA sequence: TGTGCCAGCAGCTTAGATGGACAGAGTAATTCACCCCTCCACTTT. This codes for CASSLDGQSNSPLHF.

There are a few counts of this clone. This chain uses TRBV28 with TRBJ2-5, with 12 bases fitting TRBD2. The CDR3 length is 16 residues. With 8 bases clipped from V and 1 base from J, the junction kept 8 bases outside the gene matches. CDR1 MDHEN and CDR2 SYDVKM come from the germline V gene. The CDR3 here is CASRKTSGGTQETQYF. DNA for the CDR3: TGTGCCAGCCGAAAAACTAGCGGGGGGACCCAAGAGACCCAGTACTTC.

This rearrangement joins TRBV4-3 to TRBJ2-7; D perhaps matches TRBD2 (6 bases). This CDR3 has 13 residues. The V gene's germline CDR1 is LGHNA and CDR2 YSLEER. Trimming cost V 0 bases and J 12 bases, with 15 bases left between them. The CDR3, as DNA: TGCGCCAGCAGCCAAGAACGTGGAGGGGCAGGGTACTTC. Encoded protein: CASSQERGGAGYF.

A few counts support this clone. The J gene is TRBJ2-1, the V gene TRBV4-1, with TRBD2 as a possible D gene (5 bases). CDR1 and CDR2 (germline): MGHRA, YSYEKL. Deletions cut 6 bases from V and 4 bases from J, with 13 bases between. The CDR3 spans 14 residues. CDR3: CASRAPGIYNEQFF. In DNA form, the CDR3 reads TGCGCCAGCAGGGCCCCGGGAATATACAATGAGCAGTTCTTC.

The chain employs TRBV15 and TRBJ2-2, with 9 bases identical to TRBD1. V was clipped by 2 bases and J by 1 base; unmatched bases: 8. The CDR3 has 18 amino acids. Germline assignment: CDR1 LNHNV and CDR2 YYDKDF (reference sequence). The CDR3, as DNA: TGTGCCACCAGCAGATCAGGGGACAGGGCCGGGAACACCGGGGAGCTGTTTTTT. It yields the protein CATSRSGDRAGNTGELFF.

This clone was recorded a few times. V and J are TRBV30 and TRBJ1-2, with unresolved D. Per germline, CDR1 GTSNPN and CDR2 SVGIG (reference sequence). Trimming shortened V by 3 bases and J by 6 bases, and 20 bases separated the two germline ends. This CDR3 has 15 amino acids. CDR3 amino acids: CAWRAPGFDSDGYTF. DNA for the CDR3: TGTGCCTGGAGGGCGCCCGGTTTTGACTCAGATGGCTACACCTTC.

J is TRBJ1-6 and V is TRBV18, with D hard to call. Germline CDR1 reads KGHSH; CDR2 reads LQKENI. V was shortened by 7 bases and J by 10 bases, with 14 bases between the two germline ends. This CDR3 is 13 amino acids long. This CDR3 reads CASFDGVGSPLHF. CDR3 DNA: TGTGCCAGCTTCGACGGGGTTGGCTCACCCCTCCACTTT.

The chain employs TRBV27 and TRBJ1-1; TRBD1 is a possible D gene (5 bases). CDR1 MNHEY and CDR2 SMNVEV come from the germline V gene (reference sequence). V lost 5 bases, J lost 1 base, and 23 bases lay in between. There are 18 residues in the CDR3. CDR3 in DNA: TGTGCCAGCAGTCTCCTAGCTAGTAGGGGAGCGGGGAACACTGAAGCTTTCTTT. It codes for CASSLLASRGAGNTEAFF.

By its share, this clone is medium-sized. V usage is TRBV4-3 and J usage is TRBJ2-3; 8 bases fit TRBD1. This CDR3 spans 16 amino acids. Looked up from germline, CDR1 is LGHNA and CDR2 is YSLEER. V was clipped by 1 base and J by 0 bases; unmatched bases: 3. This CDR3 reads CASSQAGTGSTDTQYF. The DNA of the CDR3 is TGCGCCAGCAGCCAAGCCGGGACAGGAAGCACAGATACGCAGTATTTT.

The rearrangement joins TRBV19 to TRBJ1-6; tentative D call: TRBD1 (5 bases). There are 13 residues in the CDR3. The germline CDR1 and CDR2 sequences are LNHDA and SQIVND (reference sequence). V was shortened by 7 bases and J by 10 bases, with 14 bases between the two germline ends. CDR3 DNA sequence: TGTGCCAGTACCAAGTTAGGGGAATCACCCCTCCACTTT. This gives the protein CASTKLGESPLHF.

This clone has only a few counts. This chain connects TRBV21-1 to TRBJ2-7; the table gives TRBD1 as D, unverified against the DNA. TRBV21-1 constitutes a pseudogene. The CDR3 has 15 residues. CDR3 bases: TGTGCCAGCAGCGCCCAGGACAGGGCGCGGGTCGAGCAGTACTTC. Translation gives CASSAQDRARVEQYF.

V and J are TRBV7-7 and TRBJ1-4, with TRBD1 matching 9 bases. The germline gives CDR1 SSHAT, CDR2 FNYEAQ (reference sequence). J was trimmed by 7 bases and V by 5 bases; bases with no gene match: 5. The length of the CDR3 is 14 residues. CDR3 loop: CASSAGTGFEKLFF. CDR3 sequence (DNA): TGTGCCAGCAGCGCCGGGACAGGGTTTGAAAAACTGTTTTTT.

This clone was detected a few times. The chain carries TRBV9 and TRBJ2-2; 8 bases align to TRBD2. The germline gives CDR1 SGDLS, CDR2 YYNGEE. The ends lost 4 bases at V and 2 bases at J; junction bases unmatched: 7. This CDR3 has 16 residues. The CDR3 sequence: CASSRMAGGNTGELFF. CDR3 DNA sequence: TGTGCCAGCAGCCGGATGGCGGGGGGAAACACCGGGGAGCTGTTTTTT.

The V and J genes are TRBV5-1 and TRBJ1-6; D remains unclear. This CDR3 has 16 residues. Looked up from germline, CDR1 is SGHRS and CDR2 is YFSETQ. V lost 0 bases, J lost 0 bases, and 7 bases lay in between. Here the CDR3 DNA reads TGCGCCAGCAGCTTGGAACAGAGCTCCTATAATTCACCCCTCCACTTT. This codes for CASSLEQSSYNSPLHF. Full variable domain (outside the CDR3, taken from reference TRBV5-1 and TRBJ1-6): KAGVTQTPRYLIKTRGQQVTLSCSPISGHRSVSWYQQTPGQGLQFLFEYFSETQRNKGNFPGRFSGRQFSNSRSEMNVSTLELGDSALYLCASSLEQSSYNSPLHFGNGTRLTVT.

This clone showed up just a few times. The rearrangement links TRBV7-2 to TRBJ1-5; 8 bases fit TRBD1. V was clipped by 7 bases and J by 3 bases; unmatched bases: 2. Germline assignment: CDR1 SGHTA and CDR2 FQGNSA. The CDR3 has 13 amino acids. The chain's CDR3 is CASKGQDNQPQHF. The CDR3 bases are TGTGCCAGCAAGGGACAGGACAATCAGCCCCAGCATTTT.

This rearrangement joins TRBV6-6 to TRBJ1-4, with D possibly matching TRBD1 (5 bases). The V gene lost 5 bases and the J gene lost 2 bases, with 12 bases spanning the gap. The CDR3 covers 15 residues. The V gene's germline CDR1 is MNHNY and CDR2 SVGAGI (reference sequence). The CDR3 DNA sequence: TGTGCCAGCAGTAACGGGGGTCTCACTAATGAAAAACTGTTTTTT. Encoded protein: CASSNGGLTNEKLFF.

The gene calls are TRBV7-3 and TRBJ2-3; D remains ambiguous. Germline lookup yields CDR1 SGHTA and CDR2 FQGTGA. V lost 3 bases and J lost 2, with 12 bases in between. The CDR3 spans 15 residues. CDR3 DNA: TGTGCCAGCAGCTTCGCCGGGTCCCCCACAGATACGCAGTATTTT. Residues: CASSFAGSPTDTQYF.

The table lists this clone with many counts. V is TRBV27 and J is TRBJ1-2; D is unresolved. Between the trimmed V and J ends, which lost 6 bases and 2 bases, there was a span of 7 bases. From germline, CDR1 is MNHEY and CDR2 SMNVEV (reference sequence). This CDR3 contains 12 residues. The CDR3 loop is CASRQLNYGYTF. DNA for the CDR3: TGTGCCAGCAGACAGTTAAACTATGGCTACACCTTC.

The chain recombines TRBV28 with TRBJ2-3; 7 bases line up with TRBD1. Germline V CDR1 and CDR2: MDHEN, SYDVKM. This CDR3 contains 13 residues. With V trimmed by 6 bases and J by 4 bases, 4 bases remained unmatched. The CDR3 DNA follows: TGTGCCAGCAGCAAGACAGGGTCAGATACGCAGTATTTT. This gives the protein CASSKTGSDTQYF.